Below, 27 T cell receptor beta chains from the same sample are listed, as sequenced in a study of CD8+ T cells in alopecia areata. Sequencing relied on a cDNA template that was reverse transcribed from extracted RNA. Here immunoSEQ multiplex PCR was the method, and the copy in TCRdb shows in-frame clones only, minus some. There are around 70,000 clones in the sample; roughly 30% occur only once, and 15% lies in the top ten. Treatment of the sample: oral pan-JAK inhibitor, 5-10 mg twice daily. The sample in question was CD8+ T cells sorted from blood, obtained at week 4, from a patient treated with tofacitinib. The receptor source for this set is a human donor with alopecia areata.

V gene TRBV27 combines with J gene TRBJ2-3; 10 bases line up with TRBD2. Germline lookup yields CDR1 MNHEY and CDR2 SMNVEV (reference sequence). Germline trimming cut 4 bases from V and 4 bases from J; bases unmatched to any gene: 8. This CDR3 is 16 amino acids long. The CDR3 DNA sequence: TGTGCCAGCAGTTATGGACTAGCGGAGAGAGCAGATACGCAGTATTTT. Protein product: CASSYGLAERADTQYF.

The genes are TRBV30 and TRBJ1-2, with TRBD1 identical over 9 bases. Germline V gene sequence: CDR1 GTSNPN, CDR2 SVGIG (reference sequence). J was trimmed by 5 bases and V by 2 bases; bases with no gene match: 3. The CDR3 runs to 13 residues. CDR3 DNA: TGTGCCTGGAGTTCCGGGACAGGGTATGGCTACACCTTC. Its protein is CAWSSGTGYGYTF.

This clone was observed a few times. This chain uses TRBV29-1 with TRBJ2-2; 8 positions match TRBD2. The V gene's germline CDR1 is SQVTM and CDR2 ANQGSEA. J lost 2 bases, V lost 5 bases, and 4 bases had no gene match. The CDR3 runs to 14 residues. The CDR3 nucleotides read TGCAGCGTTCCACTAGCGGAAAACACCGGGGAGCTGTTTTTT. Translating it yields CSVPLAENTGELFF.

The rearrangement links TRBV4-1 to TRBJ2-4, with no clear D. This CDR3 comprises 15 residues. Germline V lookup: CDR1 MGHRA, CDR2 YSYEKL. Trimming took off 0 bases at V and 1 base at J, with 7 bases between the two ends. CDR3 nucleotides: TGCGCCAGCAGCCAAGATAATATGGCCAAAAACATTCAGTACTTC. It translates to CASSQDNMAKNIQYF.

The chain recombines TRBV19 with TRBJ2-1, with 7 bases fitting TRBD1. This CDR3 is built from 15 residues. Germline lookup yields CDR1 LNHDA and CDR2 SQIVND (reference sequence). V shed 4 bases, J shed 0 bases, and the junction held 3 bases outside the gene matches. In nucleotides, the CDR3 is TGTGCCAGTAGTACCCCAGGGGGCTCCTACAATGAGCAGTTCTTC. Translating gives CASSTPGGSYNEQFF.

The chain has TRBV14 and TRBJ2-3; D ambiguous. The CDR3 length is 13 residues. The germline CDR1 and CDR2 sequences are SGHDN and FVKESK. Trimming shortened V by 4 bases and J by 6 bases, and 11 bases separated the two germline ends. In nucleotides, the CDR3 is TGTGCCAGCAGCCCGCCCACGGTTGATACGCAGTATTTT. Encoded protein: CASSPPTVDTQYF.

This clone was seen a few times. The chain has TRBV13 and TRBJ2-7; maybe TRBD2 (6 bases). V gave up 10 bases and J gave up 7 bases, with 20 bases separating them. The CDR3 has 13 residues. CDR1 and CDR2 from the germline V gene are PRHDT and FYEKMQ (reference sequence). CDR3 in amino acids: CATDLGRELEQYF. DNA of the CDR3: TGTGCCACCGACCTCGGGCGGGAACTTGAGCAGTACTTC.

This clone occurred a few times. A far larger clone is a single base away, which makes a read error likely. Other nucleotide sequences in the sample specify the same CDR3. The chain has TRBV5-1 and TRBJ2-1; D not resolved. The CDR3 is made up of 13 amino acids. Germline CDR1 SGHRS, CDR2 YFSETQ. V was trimmed by 4 bases and J by 7 bases, leaving 12 bases between them. CDR3 in DNA: TGCGCCAGCAGCACTGGACGTTGGAATGAGCAGTTCTTC. Its translation is CASSTGRWNEQFF. Based on the CDR3 plus reference TRBV5-1 and TRBJ2-1, the full variable domain is KAGVTQTPRYLIKTRGQQVTLSCSPISGHRSVSWYQQTPGQGLQFLFEYFSETQRNKGNFPGRFSGRQFSNSRSEMNVSTLELGDSALYLCASSTGRWNEQFFGPGTRLTVL.

The chain joins TRBV4-1 to TRBJ2-7, with 7 bases fitting TRBD1. CDR3 size: 14 residues. The germline gives CDR1 MGHRA, CDR2 YSYEKL. Trimming removed 3 bases from V and 2 bases from J; junction bases left unmatched: 4. The CDR3 region is CASSQGQRTYEQYF. For the CDR3, the DNA is TGCGCCAGCAGCCAGGGACAGCGCACCTACGAGCAGTACTTC.

The CDR3 is CSAGLAEYNEQFF. The CDR3 region has the DNA TGCAGCGCAGGACTAGCCGAATACAATGAGCAGTTCTTC. The chain links TRBV29-1 to TRBJ2-1; 8 bases are a match to TRBD2. Germline V CDR1 and CDR2: SQVTM, ANQGSEA. The J segment lost 4 bases and the V segment lost 7 bases, leaving 6 bases of the junction unmatched. The CDR3 contains 13 residues.

This clone has only a few counts. The chain couples TRBV5-1 to TRBJ2-4; D may be TRBD1 (6 bases). Trimming removed 4 bases at V and 15 bases at J, with 14 bases between. Germline values: CDR1 SGHRS, CDR2 YFSETQ. CDR3 length equals 11 residues. CDR3 nucleotides: TGCGCCAGCAGCGGAGGACAGTGGTCGTACTTC. Translated: CASSGGQWSYF.

The chain couples TRBV28 to TRBJ2-4; TRBD2 agrees at 7 bases. CDR1 and CDR2 from the germline V gene are MDHEN and SYDVKM. J lost 8 bases, V lost 6 bases, and 10 bases had no gene match. This CDR3 has 14 amino acids. For the CDR3, the DNA is TGTGCCAGCAGCCCGACCGCTCGGGGGGACATTCAGTACTTC. Translated, it gives CASSPTARGDIQYF.

J is TRBJ2-1 and V is TRBV27; 7 bases agree with TRBD2. CDR3 length: 15 amino acids. The V and J ends lost 6 bases and 5 bases, in that order; junction bases with no gene match: 10. From germline, CDR1 is MNHEY and CDR2 SMNVEV (reference sequence). CDR3 loop: CASSRGRGVHNEQFF. Here the CDR3 DNA reads TGTGCCAGCAGCCGTGGGAGGGGTGTGCACAATGAGCAGTTCTTC.

The J gene is TRBJ2-7, the V gene TRBV7-9; TRBD1 matches at 8 bases. Trimming took 5 bases from V and 1 from J; bases not matched to a gene: 7. The V gene's germline CDR1 is SEHNR and CDR2 FQNEAQ (reference sequence). The CDR3 covers 15 residues. DNA for the CDR3: TGTGCCAGCAGCCCCCGGGACAGGCCTTCCTACGAGCAGTACTTC. Protein: CASSPRDRPSYEQYF.

This clone was seen only a few times. This chain joins TRBV5-6 and TRBJ1-2, with D hard to call. The CDR3 length is 13 residues. The germline CDR1 and CDR2 sequences are SGHDT and YYEEEE. Trimming stripped 0 bases from V and 0 bases from J, with 3 bases between. CDR3 nucleotide sequence: TGTGCCAGCAGCTTGGGAGCTAACTATGGCTACACCTTC. It encodes CASSLGANYGYTF.

The chain recombines TRBV29-1 with TRBJ2-7; D uncertain. The germline V and J ends were trimmed by 3 bases and 0 bases, with 9 bases remaining between them. CDR3 length equals 13 residues. Germline V gives CDR1 SQVTM, CDR2 ANQGSEA. The CDR3: CSVEREDSYEQYF. The CDR3 DNA is TGCAGCGTTGAGCGAGAGGACTCCTACGAGCAGTACTTC.

This clone was picked up a small number of times. V usage is TRBV7-8 and J usage is TRBJ1-5; TRBD1 matches 8 bases. The CDR3 runs to 17 residues. V was clipped by 5 bases and J by 6 bases; unmatched bases: 15. Per germline, CDR1 SGHVS and CDR2 FQNEAQ. The CDR3 sequence is CASSQDPRTGLGQPQHF. The DNA for the CDR3 is TGTGCCAGCAGCCAAGATCCCAGGACAGGGTTAGGTCAGCCCCAGCATTTT.

CDR3 sequence (DNA): TGCGCCAGCAGCTTCTCCCGGAACACTGAAGCTTTCTTT. As protein: CASSFSRNTEAFF. The rearrangement links TRBV5-1 to TRBJ1-1; no reliable D call. The CDR3 extends over 13 amino acids. CDR1 SGHRS and CDR2 YFSETQ come from the germline V gene. Trimming left V 2 bases short and J 1 base short, with 6 bases between.

The chain employs TRBV29-1 and TRBJ2-7; 9 nucleotides align to TRBD2. The CDR3 is made up of 12 amino acids. V lost 5 bases and J lost 3; bases outside the gene matches: 2. Germline lookup yields CDR1 SQVTM and CDR2 ANQGSEA. CDR3 protein: CSVMTSGYEQYF. DNA of the CDR3: TGCAGCGTTATGACTAGCGGCTACGAGCAGTACTTC.

The genes are TRBV28 and TRBJ1-3; a weak D match, TRBD1 (6 bases). Trimming took off 4 bases at V and 2 bases at J, with 12 bases between the two ends. The CDR3 runs to 15 residues. Per the germline V gene, CDR1 is MDHEN and CDR2 is SYDVKM. CDR3 loop: CASSSGEMAGNTIYF. DNA for the CDR3: TGTGCCAGCAGTTCAGGGGAAATGGCTGGAAACACCATATATTTT.

This clone occurred a few times. The chain recombines TRBV4-1 with TRBJ1-1, with D perhaps TRBD1 (5 bases). V gave up 0 bases and J gave up 4 bases, with 12 bases separating them. This CDR3 comprises 15 residues. The germline gives CDR1 MGHRA, CDR2 YSYEKL. The CDR3 nucleotides read TGCGCCAGCAGCCAAGAAACGGGGCGGACCACTGAAGCTTTCTTT. Protein sequence: CASSQETGRTTEAFF.

The sample holds one count of this clone. In the same sample, other DNA sequences code for this CDR3. V is TRBV29-1 and J is TRBJ2-6; TRBD1 matches at 7 bases. V trimming: 4 bases; J trimming: 2 bases; junction bases outside the gene matches: 2. This CDR3 has 14 amino acids. In germline, CDR1 is SQVTM, CDR2 ANQGSEA. The DNA for the CDR3 is TGCAGCGTTGTTAGGGGGCCTGGGGCCAACGTCCTGACTTTC. Residues: CSVVRGPGANVLTF.

The chain is built from TRBV4-3 and TRBJ1-5; D gene unclear. Germline V CDR1 and CDR2: LGHNA, YSLEER. The germline V and J ends were trimmed by 0 bases and 6 bases, with 12 bases remaining between them. The CDR3 covers 15 residues. The CDR3 DNA sequence: TGCGCCAGCAGCCAAGAAAGAGTTGGTAGTCAGCCCCAGCATTTT. Its protein product is CASSQERVGSQPQHF.

The chain uses TRBV29-1 and TRBJ2-3; tentatively, D is TRBD1 or TRBD2 (5 bases each). With 7 bases removed from V and 5 bases from J, the gap between germline ends came to 13 bases. Germline-derived CDR1 and CDR2 are SQVTM and ANQGSEA. The CDR3 consists of 12 residues. The CDR3 nucleotides are TGCAGCGGCGACCGTGGGGGAGATACGCAGTATTTT. Its protein is CSGDRGGDTQYF.

The rearrangement links TRBV5-8 to TRBJ2-1, with D uncertain. V was clipped by 3 bases and J by 9 bases, with 7 bases between them. The CDR3 loop spans 11 amino acids. Germline assignment: CDR1 SGHTS and CDR2 YDEGEE. In DNA form, the CDR3 reads TGTGCCAGCAGCTCAATGAGTGAGCAGTTCTTC. Residues: CASSSMSEQFF.

This clone was seen a handful of times. The CDR3 reads CASSYSLTGGYTF. CDR3 DNA: TGTGCCAGCAGTTACTCTCTGACGGGTGGCTACACCTTC. The chain combines TRBV6-5 with TRBJ1-2; D remains ambiguous. Germline CDR1 MNHEY, CDR2 SVGAGI. Trimming took off 0 bases at V and 7 bases at J, with 9 bases between the two ends. This CDR3 spans 13 amino acids.

The chain couples TRBV29-1 to TRBJ1-2, with D perhaps matching TRBD1 (5 bases). The CDR3 totals 12 residues. Per the germline V gene, CDR1 is SQVTM and CDR2 is ANQGSEA. V was pared by 3 bases and J by 8 bases, with 13 bases between. In nucleotides, the CDR3 is TGCAGCGTTGAGGGGGACCTACGGGGCTACACCTTC. It encodes CSVEGDLRGYTF.